Listed below are T cell receptor beta chains from one sample, sequenced in a study of T cells in Graves' hyperthyroidism and ophthalmopathy. TCRdb independently ran MiXCR on the multiplex PCR reads; one entry per CDR3 protein. The sample carries nearly 600,000 distinct CDR3 sequences, roughly 13% recorded once. The source material was blood. The receptor source for this set is a woman younger than 45 with Graves' hyperthyroidism that later progressed to Graves' ophthalmopathy. The CDR3 runs from the conserved cysteine through the conserved F or W. Each record gives: J gene, clone size, D gene, V gene, CDR3 protein, CDR3 DNA. A D gene is named only where the DNA matches it firmly. Clone sizes are given selectively: once, few, many, or a class where the clone is expanded.

j_gene: TRBJ2-7; abundance: many; d_gene: NA; v_gene: TRBV27; CDR3aa: CASSPATPPHEQYF; CDR3nt: TGTGCCAGCAGTCCCGCTACCCCACCGCACGAGCAGTACTTC
j_gene: TRBJ1-2; abundance: NA; d_gene: NA; v_gene: TRBV9; CDR3aa: CASSVALTGPKANYDYTF; CDR3nt: TGTGCCAGCAGCGTAGCTCTTACAGGGCCGAAAGCTAACTATGACTACACCTTC
j_gene: TRBJ2-6; abundance: few; d_gene: NA; v_gene: TRBV4-3; CDR3aa: CASSQERHFSGANVLTF; CDR3nt: TGCGCCAGCAGCCAAGAGCGACACTTCTCTGGGGCCAACGTCCTGACTTTC
j_gene: TRBJ1-1; abundance: many; d_gene: NA; v_gene: TRBV20-1; CDR3aa: CSAREPVMNTEAFF; CDR3nt: TGCAGTGCTAGAGAGCCAGTCATGAACACTGAAGCTTTCTTT
j_gene: TRBJ2-7; abundance: many; d_gene: NA; v_gene: TRBV28; CDR3aa: CASLQWGASSYEQYF; CDR3nt: TGTGCCAGCCTCCAATGGGGGGCGAGCTCCTACGAGCAGTACTTC
j_gene: TRBJ2-1; abundance: many; d_gene: NA; v_gene: TRBV2; CDR3aa: CASSEGYYNEQFF; CDR3nt: TGTGCCAGCAGTGAGGGGTACTACAATGAGCAGTTCTTC
j_gene: TRBJ2-3; abundance: NA; d_gene: NA; v_gene: TRBV4-1; CDR3aa: CASSPVPGGTGVPDTQYF; CDR3nt: TGCGCCAGCAGCCCCGTTCCGGGCGGGACTGGGGTCCCAGATACGCAGTATTTT
j_gene: TRBJ1-3; abundance: few; d_gene: NA; v_gene: TRBV18; CDR3aa: CASSPGRSNGNTIYF; CDR3nt: TGTGCCAGCTCACCCGGAAGAAGTAATGGAAACACCATATATTTT
j_gene: TRBJ1-1; abundance: many; d_gene: TRBD1; v_gene: TRBV18; CDR3aa: CASSPTGGWTEAFF; CDR3nt: TGTGCCAGCTCACCAACAGGGGGCTGGACTGAAGCTTTCTTT
j_gene: TRBJ2-7; abundance: many; d_gene: TRBD1; v_gene: TRBV30; CDR3aa: CAWSVKGARRAVGQYF; CDR3nt: TGTGCCTGGAGTGTCAAGGGGGCGCGCAGGGCCGTCGGGCAGTACTTC
j_gene: TRBJ2-5; abundance: many; d_gene: NA; v_gene: TRBV10-1; CDR3aa: CASSPGGYQETQYF; CDR3nt: TGCGCCAGCAGTCCCGGAGGGTACCAAGAGACCCAGTACTTC
j_gene: TRBJ1-3; abundance: NA; d_gene: NA; v_gene: TRBV15; CDR3aa: CATSNRRPGNTIYF; CDR3nt: TGTGCCACCAGCAATAGGCGGCCTGGAAACACCATATATTTT
j_gene: TRBJ1-1; abundance: many; d_gene: TRBD1; v_gene: TRBV7-2; CDR3aa: CASSARQGAGGTEAFF; CDR3nt: TGTGCCAGCAGCGCAAGACAGGGGGCGGGTGGCACTGAAGCTTTCTTT
j_gene: TRBJ1-1; abundance: few; d_gene: NA; v_gene: TRBV20-1; CDR3aa: CSEAREVLNTEAFF; CDR3nt: TGCAGTGAGGCTAGAGAGGTACTAAACACTGAAGCTTTCTTT
j_gene: TRBJ1-1; abundance: NA; d_gene: NA; v_gene: TRBV29-1; CDR3aa: CSVTLGVPEAFF; CDR3nt: TGCAGCGTCACGCTGGGGGTCCCTGAAGCTTTCTTT
j_gene: TRBJ1-1; abundance: few; d_gene: TRBD1; v_gene: TRBV9; CDR3aa: CASSVAPPDRGLTEAFF; CDR3nt: TGTGCCAGCAGCGTAGCCCCCCCGGACAGGGGGCTCACTGAAGCTTTCTTT
j_gene: TRBJ1-2; abundance: many; d_gene: NA; v_gene: TRBV28; CDR3aa: CASSLLTDRTYGYTF; CDR3nt: TGTGCCAGCAGTTTACTAACCGACCGCACCTATGGCTACACCTTC
j_gene: TRBJ2-2; abundance: many; d_gene: NA; v_gene: TRBV29-1; CDR3aa: CSVEVRSSTGELFF; CDR3nt: TGCAGCGTTGAAGTAAGATCGTCCACCGGGGAGCTGTTTTTT
j_gene: TRBJ1-5; abundance: many; d_gene: NA; v_gene: TRBV18; CDR3aa: CASHDRVSNQPQHF; CDR3nt: TGTGCCAGCCATGACAGAGTTAGCAATCAGCCCCAGCATTTT
j_gene: TRBJ2-1; abundance: NA; d_gene: TRBD1; v_gene: TRBV9; CDR3aa: CASTPPTGVNEQFF; CDR3nt: TGTGCCAGCACCCCACCAACAGGGGTCAATGAGCAGTTCTTC
j_gene: TRBJ1-5; abundance: many; d_gene: NA; v_gene: TRBV24-1; CDR3aa: CATSDSRTGTLGQPQHF; CDR3nt: TGTGCCACCAGTGATTCGCGGACCGGGACCTTGGGACAGCCCCAGCATTTT
j_gene: TRBJ1-1; abundance: NA; d_gene: NA; v_gene: TRBV7-9; CDR3aa: CASSTSTVFMNTEAFF; CDR3nt: TGTGCCAGCAGCACTAGTACAGTATTCATGAACACTGAAGCTTTCTTT
j_gene: TRBJ2-3; abundance: many; d_gene: NA; v_gene: TRBV5-1; CDR3aa: CASSMGTDTQYF; CDR3nt: TGCGCCAGCAGCATGGGCACAGATACGCAGTATTTT
j_gene: TRBJ2-1; abundance: many; d_gene: NA; v_gene: TRBV7-9; CDR3aa: CASSSGRGPNEQFF; CDR3nt: TGTGCCAGCAGCTCGGGACGAGGTCCCAATGAGCAGTTCTTC
j_gene: TRBJ2-7; abundance: many; d_gene: TRBD1; v_gene: TRBV29-1; CDR3aa: CSVEDGQGIRQQYF; CDR3nt: TGCAGCGTTGAAGATGGACAGGGGATCCGGCAGCAGTACTTC
j_gene: TRBJ1-2; abundance: few; d_gene: TRBD1; v_gene: TRBV14; CDR3aa: CASSRTFLTGNYGYTF; CDR3nt: TGTGCCAGCAGCCGAACCTTCCTGACAGGGAACTATGGCTACACCTTC
j_gene: TRBJ2-3; abundance: few; d_gene: TRBD2; v_gene: TRBV20-1; CDR3aa: CSASGLAGSIDTQYF; CDR3nt: TGCAGTGCCTCCGGACTAGCGGGGAGCATAGATACGCAGTATTTT
j_gene: TRBJ2-4; abundance: few; d_gene: NA; v_gene: TRBV20-1; CDR3aa: CSAPDWAAKNIQYF; CDR3nt: TGCAGTGCTCCAGACTGGGCAGCCAAAAACATTCAGTACTTC
j_gene: TRBJ2-7; abundance: many; d_gene: TRBD1; v_gene: TRBV12-5; CDR3aa: CASGTHTDRVGEQYF; CDR3nt: TGTGCTAGTGGTACCCATACAGACAGGGTCGGCGAGCAGTACTTC
j_gene: TRBJ2-1; abundance: many; d_gene: TRBD2; v_gene: TRBV28; CDR3aa: CASSPPGTRSNEQFF; CDR3nt: TGTGCCAGCAGCCCTCCGGGGACTAGAAGTAATGAGCAGTTCTTC
j_gene: TRBJ1-1; abundance: many; d_gene: NA; v_gene: TRBV6-2/TRBV6-3; CDR3aa: CASSPFPRDTEAFF; CDR3nt: TGTGCCAGCAGCCCCTTTCCTAGGGACACTGAAGCTTTCTTT
j_gene: TRBJ2-2; abundance: NA; d_gene: TRBD1; v_gene: TRBV27; CDR3aa: CASSWTGEQGGELFF; CDR3nt: TGTGCCAGCAGTTGGACAGGGGAACAGGGCGGGGAGCTGTTTTTT
j_gene: TRBJ1-1; abundance: many; d_gene: NA; v_gene: TRBV6-1; CDR3aa: CASNSEPRGEAFF; CDR3nt: TGTGCCAGCAATTCAGAACCCAGGGGCGAAGCTTTCTTT
j_gene: TRBJ1-2; abundance: many; d_gene: NA; v_gene: TRBV28; CDR3aa: CASRTGRIYGYTF; CDR3nt: TGTGCCAGCAGGACGGGGCGGATCTATGGCTACACCTTC
j_gene: TRBJ2-1; abundance: many; d_gene: TRBD2; v_gene: TRBV20-1; CDR3aa: CSARGQREHYNEQFF; CDR3nt: TGCAGTGCTAGAGGGCAGCGGGAGCACTACAATGAGCAGTTCTTC